This TCR beta chain emerged from a study of beta chain features in type 1 diabetes. Sorting based on CD45RO/CCR7/CD25/CD127/CD95/CD27 separated CD4+ naive, central memory, regulatory and stem cell-like memory cells. This clone was found a few times. No antigen is known for it. The CDR3 runs to 12 residues. With 2 bases removed from V and 5 bases from J, the gap between germline ends came to 6 bases. CDR1 WSHSY and CDR2 SAAADI come from the germline V gene. General study points: It was not settled here whether HLA type affects TCRB rearrangement. TCRB CDR3 length was moderately but significantly reduced in all four CD4+ subsets of Type 1 diabetes patients. Over-representation of high TCR-expressing cells was a possible consequence of cDNA sequencing. More deletions and fewer insertions at VDJ junctions were found in patients with type 1 diabetes.

Expressed TCRB transcripts were sequenced because the isolated RNA had all been reverse transcribed beforehand. This table comes from immunoSEQ multiplex PCR, and its TCRdb copy is limited to in-frame clones, with some not included. Of about 740,000 clones listed, about an eighth are singletons. The receptor was derived from a man aged 18 to 30 with type 1 diabetes. The sequenced material came from naive CD4+ T cells from blood. This rearrangement joins TRBV10-2 to TRBJ2-5; D may be TRBD1 (6 bases). The CDR3 DNA follows: TGCGCCAGCAGTGAGCAGGGGGAGACCCAGTACTTC. Amino acid sequence: CASSEQGETQYF.